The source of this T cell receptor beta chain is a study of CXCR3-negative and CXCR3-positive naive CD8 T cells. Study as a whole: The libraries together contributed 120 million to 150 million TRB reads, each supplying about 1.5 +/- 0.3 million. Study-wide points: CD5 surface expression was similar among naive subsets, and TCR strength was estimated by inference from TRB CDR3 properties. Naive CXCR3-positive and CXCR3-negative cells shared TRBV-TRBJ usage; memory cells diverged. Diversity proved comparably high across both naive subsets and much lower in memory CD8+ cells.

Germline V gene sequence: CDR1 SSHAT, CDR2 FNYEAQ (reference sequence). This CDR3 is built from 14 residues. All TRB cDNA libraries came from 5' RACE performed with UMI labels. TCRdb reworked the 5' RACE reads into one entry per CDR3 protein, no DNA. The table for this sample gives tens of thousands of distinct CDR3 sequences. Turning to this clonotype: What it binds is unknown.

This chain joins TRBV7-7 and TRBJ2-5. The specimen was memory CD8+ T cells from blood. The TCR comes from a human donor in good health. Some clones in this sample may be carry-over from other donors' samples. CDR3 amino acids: CASSLDSIQETQYF.